The rows below give T cell receptor beta chains drawn from one sample of a study of blood T cell repertoires in COVID-19. TCRdb's table, derived via immunoSEQ multiplex PCR, lists solely in-frame clones and lacks some. The table records approximately 15,000 clones, less than 90% of them present only once. The specimen sequenced was peripheral blood. The receptors originated from a man aged 45-65 years with active COVID-19. Each CDR3 is given with its conserved first and last residue.

CASSALREGLMNTEAFF | TRBV25-1
CASEGQRGLNTEAFF | TRBV2
CSVLTGIAYEQYF | TRBV29-1
CASSFPGEQYF | TRBV5-1
CASSLDLRVEQYF | TRBV11-2
CATSPSGTSTDTQYF | TRBV24-1
CASRAQGPGNTIYF | TRBV6-5
CASSAAGEVWNEQFF | TRBV2
CASSQEMIGLAGAAYNEQFF | TRBV14
CASSYVGFSGANVLTF | TRBV6-5
CASSGQTVGTYEQYF | TRBV10-1
CASRGPGQAILEAFF | TRBV2
CASTTRGRAINEQFF | TRBV19
CASSEGQKQYF | TRBV25-1
CASSNRGSTYEQYF | TRBV3-1/TRBV3-2
CASSPTGGYEQYF | TRBV27
CASSSNSGTSGRGSYNEQFF | TRBV2
CASSRLPFPGLYNEQFF | TRBV10-1
CASSEGGMESSPLHF | TRBV9
CASSQEGGTSGRGTDTQYF | TRBV4-1
CASSAGTGTYEQYF | TRBV11-2
CASTMTALNTEAFF | TRBV28
CASSGPGTSGRPSYEQYF | TRBV9
CASSLTREAGELFF | TRBV5-1
CASSQDVQDSDLEKLFF | TRBV4-2
CASRDFGGELFF | TRBV27
CASSLVGGSRNEQFF | TRBV5-1
CASSFGDRGDHEQYF | TRBV7-9
CASSFRLAGGGLPDTQYF | TRBV7-8
CASSPVAGVEQYF | TRBV5-1
CASSLEGTQNEQFF | TRBV3-1/TRBV3-2
CASSAPGTGLNEKLFF | TRBV2
CASRTGGAATDTQYF | TRBV19
CASRFTGDYGYTF | TRBV28
CASSHTISSYNEQFF | TRBV3-1/TRBV3-2